This is a list of T cell receptor beta chains from one sample in a study of shared clonotypes between healthy human individuals. Libraries were prepared by immunoSEQ multiplex PCR; TCRdb keeps only in-frame clonotypes and omits some of them. In the table there are some 2,500,000 clones, just under 95% of which are singletons. Sequencing used naive CD4+ T cells from PBMCs. All receptors derive from a man younger than 30 in good health. Some clones in this sample may be carry-over from other donors' samples. Each CDR3 is given with its conserved first and last residue. Clone size is given for some rows only: seen once, a few or many times, or a class if the clone is expanded.

v_gene	abundance	j_gene	CDR3aa
TRBV2	NA	TRBJ2-7	CASKLSGLTYEQYF
TRBV15	once	TRBJ2-7	CATSRELAGVGEQYF
TRBV5-4	NA	TRBJ2-7	CASSSRTGPSYEQYF
TRBV5-1	NA	TRBJ2-7	CASSFLGDNEQYF
TRBV6-1	few	TRBJ2-2	CASRLAGVVTGELFF
TRBV7-9	NA	TRBJ1-3	CASSLERSGNTIYF
TRBV27	NA	TRBJ2-7	CASSLSGLADYEQYF
TRBV6-1	NA	TRBJ2-5	CASSYGETQYF
TRBV5-4	NA	TRBJ2-3	CASRPGGVRTDTQYF
TRBV6-1	NA	TRBJ2-7	CASRWQGYEQYF
TRBV11-3	NA	TRBJ2-1	CASSLVRDTEQFF
TRBV7-9	NA	TRBJ2-7	CASGFLEGHEQYF
TRBV10-3	NA	TRBJ2-1	CAISVQQHQGGEQFF
TRBV19	NA	TRBJ1-2	CASSGTTVYGYTF
TRBV6-4	once	TRBJ2-1	CASSDTLGLANNEQFF
TRBV6-6	NA	TRBJ2-2	CASSYAGTGELFF
TRBV19	NA	TRBJ2-1	CASSGGTSIF
TRBV18	NA	TRBJ2-3	CASSLPAGDWYTQYF
TRBV10-3	NA	TRBJ1-1	CAIRANTEAFF
TRBV2	NA	TRBJ1-5	CASSNRENQPQHF
TRBV6-1	NA	TRBJ1-2	CASSEDRGYGYTF
TRBV4-2	NA	TRBJ1-1	CASSHSGSGTEAFF
TRBV5-5	NA	TRBJ1-5	CASSPGTPRGNQPQHF
TRBV5-1	NA	TRBJ2-7	CASSGTGPYEQYF
TRBV18	NA	TRBJ2-6	CASSLGLLGISSGANVLTF
TRBV6-5	NA	TRBJ2-3	CASTRRGGSTDTQYF
TRBV29-1	few	TRBJ1-1	CSVTGNTEAFF
TRBV11-1	NA	TRBJ2-2	CASNLGGVNTGELFF
TRBV28	NA	TRBJ2-7	CASSFGAYEQYF
TRBV5-1	NA	TRBJ2-1	CASSLDPPRDNEQFF
TRBV6-1	NA	TRBJ1-1	CASSDLRGRSTEAFF
TRBV6-6	NA	TRBJ2-1	CASSSQLGGINNEQFF
TRBV7-6	NA	TRBJ2-5	CASSRRLTRGGTQYF
TRBV4-1	NA	TRBJ2-7	CASSQFPSGGTYEQYF
TRBV11-2	NA	TRBJ2-1	CASSQTGQSSYNEQFF
TRBV28	NA	TRBJ1-2	CASSLGGGVLAGYTF
TRBV5-8	NA	TRBJ2-6	CASSHRLAGANVLTF
TRBV15	NA	TRBJ1-1	CASAFGNMNTEAFF
TRBV28	NA	TRBJ1-4	CASSLVGQKKLFF
TRBV7-2	NA	TRBJ2-7	CASSWNLAERPYEQYF
TRBV9	NA	TRBJ2-1	CASSPDITSGRLNEQFF
TRBV19	once	TRBJ2-4	CASRGQGAAKNIQYF